The rows below give T cell receptor beta chains drawn from one sample of a study of shared clonotypes between healthy human individuals. Assay used: immunoSEQ multiplex PCR; TCRdb lists only in-frame clones, some missing. The data contain over a million clones, roughly 96% of them seen just once; the ten biggest clones take up about 1.2%. The sample comprised naive CD4+ T cells sorted from blood. The receptors here all came from a man aged 30 to 39 in good health. Each CDR3 is given with its conserved first and last residue. The order of the fields is D gene, clone size, J gene, V gene, CDR3 protein, CDR3 DNA. The D gene is left open where the match is weak. Rows give clone size only sometimes, using once, few, many, or a class for an expanded clone.

TRBD2,-,TRBJ2-7,TRBV5-1,CASSGRGRFTEQYF,TGCGCCAGCAGCGGGCGCGGGAGATTTACCGAGCAGTACTTC
TRBD1,-,TRBJ1-2,TRBV29-1,CSVRQGAYGYTF,TGCAGCGTACGACAGGGCGCCTATGGCTACACCTTC
-,-,TRBJ1-2,TRBV29-1,CSVEAGDGDYGYTF,TGCAGCGTTGAAGCAGGGGACGGAGACTATGGCTACACCTTC
-,-,TRBJ1-5,TRBV5-6,CASSLGGPSEDQPQHF,TGTGCCAGCAGCTTGGGGGGGCCTTCGGAGGATCAGCCCCAGCATTTT
TRBD1,once,TRBJ2-2,TRBV2,CASSTDRADTGELFF,TGTGCCAGCAGTACGGACAGGGCTGACACCGGGGAGCTGTTTTTT
TRBD2,-,TRBJ2-2,TRBV4-3,CASSQDWGLAPGVGELFF,TGCGCCAGCAGCCAAGATTGGGGACTAGCACCTGGGGTCGGGGAGCTGTTTTTT
TRBD2,-,TRBJ2-3,TRBV5-1,CASSLALAGAFKADTQYF,TGCGCCAGCAGCTTGGCACTAGCGGGAGCCTTTAAGGCAGATACGCAGTATTTT
-,-,TRBJ2-1,TRBV6-1,CASRRRSDNEQFF,TGTGCCAGCAGAAGGCGGAGCGACAATGAGCAGTTCTTC
TRBD1,-,TRBJ2-1,TRBV7-2,CASSLGWGDRDEQFF,TGTGCCAGCAGCTTAGGGTGGGGTGACAGGGATGAGCAGTTCTTC
-,-,TRBJ2-5,TRBV18,CASSPKAGAETQYF,TGTGCCAGCTCACCAAAGGCAGGGGCCGAGACCCAGTACTTC
-,-,TRBJ1-1,TRBV5-5,CASSSSQMYTEAFF,TGTGCCAGCAGCTCTTCCCAGATGTACACTGAAGCTTTCTTT
TRBD2,-,TRBJ2-5,TRBV15,CATSRSRLAGGPEETQYF,TGTGCCACCAGCAGATCAAGACTAGCGGGAGGGCCCGAAGAGACCCAGTACTTC
-,-,TRBJ2-6,TRBV4-3,CASSQDGRDTGANVLTF,TGCGCCAGCAGCCAAGACGGAAGGGACACTGGGGCCAACGTCCTGACTTTC
-,-,TRBJ2-7,TRBV19,CASSIVDERHEQYF,TGTGCCAGTAGTATAGTTGATGAGCGCCACGAGCAGTACTTC
-,-,TRBJ2-5,TRBV7-3,CASSFGSQETQYF,TGTGCCAGCAGCTTCGGCAGCCAAGAGACCCAGTACTTC
-,-,TRBJ2-3,TRBV7-8,CASSQGGGSSTDTQYF,TGTGCCAGCAGCCAGGGGGGGGGATCTAGCACAGATACGCAGTATTTT
-,-,TRBJ2-7,TRBV28,CASSPRARGRNEQYF,TGTGCCAGCAGTCCTAGAGCTAGAGGTAGGAACGAGCAGTACTTC
TRBD1,-,TRBJ1-3,TRBV5-1,CASMDEYVDRGFSGNTIYF,TGCGCCAGCATGGATGAGTACGTAGACAGGGGGTTCTCTGGAAACACCATATATTTT
TRBD2,-,TRBJ2-7,TRBV9,CASSSPEAGGNEQYF,TGTGCCAGCAGCTCCCCCGAGGCGGGAGGAAACGAGCAGTACTTC
TRBD1,-,TRBJ2-7,TRBV28,CASSPGQVTYEQYF,TGTGCCAGCAGCCCGGGACAGGTTACCTACGAGCAGTACTTC
-,-,TRBJ1-1,TRBV5-1,CASSDPGAGDTEAFF,TGCGCCAGCAGCGATCCGGGAGCAGGGGACACTGAAGCTTTCTTT
-,-,TRBJ1-1,TRBV5-1,CASSQQLIGRENTEAFF,TGCGCCAGCAGCCAACAGCTTATAGGACGGGAGAACACTGAAGCTTTCTTT
-,-,TRBJ1-4,TRBV11-2,CASSFRSNEKLFF,TGTGCCAGCAGCTTTCGCTCTAATGAAAAACTGTTTTTT
-,-,TRBJ2-7,TRBV10-3,CAISDSSSYEQYF,TGTGCCATCAGCGACAGTAGCTCCTACGAGCAGTACTTC
TRBD1,-,TRBJ2-3,TRBV27,CASSRQGSHTQYF,TGTGCCAGCAGCCGACAGGGGAGCCATACGCAGTATTTT
-,once,TRBJ1-2,TRBV21-1,CASSAPGQGIYGYTF,TGTGCCAGCAGCGCCCCGGGACAGGGGATCTATGGCTACACCTTC
-,-,TRBJ1-1,TRBV5-1,CASSVDSLGEAFF,TGCGCCAGCAGCGTTGACAGTTTAGGGGAAGCTTTCTTT
TRBD2,-,TRBJ2-7,TRBV5-4,CASSYSLGTNSYEQYF,TGTGCCAGCAGCTACTCGCTTGGGACTAACTCCTACGAGCAGTACTTC
-,-,TRBJ2-7,TRBV15,CATSRDGQTYEQYF,TGTGCCACCAGCAGAGATGGCCAGACCTACGAGCAGTACTTC
TRBD2,-,TRBJ2-7,TRBV5-1,CASSPGLAGGPSSYEQYF,TGCGCCAGCAGCCCGGGACTAGCGGGAGGACCGAGCTCCTACGAGCAGTACTTC
TRBD2,-,TRBJ2-3,TRBV5-4,CASSLDLSGTDTQYF,TGTGCCAGCAGCTTGGATCTTAGCGGGACAGATACGCAGTATTTT
-,once,TRBJ2-3,TRBV11-2,CASTFHSSTDTQYF,TGTGCCAGCACCTTTCACTCTAGCACAGATACGCAGTATTTT
-,-,TRBJ1-2,TRBV7-2,CASSFGNNYGYTF,TGTGCCAGCAGTTTTGGGAATAACTATGGCTACACCTTC
-,-,TRBJ1-3,TRBV7-6,CASSSRFSGQGTGNTIYF,TGTGCCAGCAGCTCCAGGTTCTCGGGGCAGGGTACTGGAAACACCATATATTTT
TRBD1,-,TRBJ2-7,TRBV19,CASSHRDRAYYEQYF,TGTGCCAGTAGCCACCGGGACAGGGCTTACTACGAGCAGTACTTC
-,-,TRBJ2-1,TRBV5-4,CASSLAGQGEQFF,TGTGCCAGCAGCTTGGCCGGGCAGGGCGAGCAGTTCTTC
TRBD2,-,TRBJ2-1,TRBV10-3,CAISSFSGEDYNEQFF,TGTGCCATCAGTTCTTTCAGCGGGGAGGACTACAATGAGCAGTTCTTC
-,-,TRBJ2-3,TRBV5-1,CASSLVAGATDTQYF,TGCGCCAGCAGCTTGGTGGCGGGTGCCACAGATACGCAGTATTTT
-,-,TRBJ2-1,TRBV18,CASSSWEGVYNEQFF,TGTGCCAGCTCATCCTGGGAGGGGGTCTACAATGAGCAGTTCTTC
-,-,TRBJ2-1,TRBV6-5,CASWGRNSYNEQFF,TGTGCCAGCTGGGGGCGGAACTCCTACAATGAGCAGTTCTTC
-,once,TRBJ2-2,TRBV7-9,CASSVKDSSLIELFF,TGTGCCAGCAGCGTTAAGGACTCGAGCTTAATAGAGCTGTTTTTT
-,-,TRBJ1-3,TRBV25-1,CASSVTGSGNTIYF,TGTGCCAGCAGTGTCACAGGCTCTGGAAACACCATATATTTT
-,once,TRBJ1-3,TRBV28,CASSLGADSGNTIYF,TGTGCCAGCAGTTTAGGGGCGGACTCTGGAAACACCATATATTTT
-,-,TRBJ1-2,TRBV27,CASSFGINYGYTF,TGTGCCAGCAGTTTCGGGATTAACTATGGCTACACCTTC
TRBD1,-,TRBJ2-4,TRBV18,CASSPIASGQALAKNIQYF,TGTGCCAGCTCACCGATAGCTTCTGGACAGGCTCTAGCCAAAAACATTCAGTACTTC
-,-,TRBJ2-1,TRBV4-3,CASSRSPFYNEQFF,TGCGCCAGCAGCAGGTCACCTTTCTACAATGAGCAGTTCTTC
-,-,TRBJ1-5,TRBV9,CASSVGNTNQPQHF,TGTGCCAGCAGCGTAGGAAATACCAATCAGCCCCAGCATTTT
TRBD2,-,TRBJ2-7,TRBV5-1,CASSPSISGFSYEQYF,TGCGCCAGCAGCCCATCAATTAGCGGGTTCTCCTACGAGCAGTACTTC
-,once,TRBJ2-2,TRBV5-5,CASSLGAGVTGELFF,TGTGCCAGCAGCTTGGGGGCAGGGGTAACCGGGGAGCTGTTTTTT
TRBD2,-,TRBJ2-3,TRBV5-1,CASSTGLAGVADTQYF,TGCGCCAGCAGCACCGGACTAGCGGGAGTTGCAGATACGCAGTATTTT
-,-,TRBJ2-3,TRBV4-1,CASSLRVFTDTQYF,TGCGCCAGCAGCCTGAGGGTCTTCACAGATACGCAGTATTTT
-,-,TRBJ2-6,TRBV5-6,CASSPSGSGANVLTF,TGTGCCAGCAGTCCCTCGGGTTCTGGGGCCAACGTCCTGACTTTC
TRBD1,-,TRBJ2-1,TRBV6-1,CASSEKVTGGYYNEQFF,TGTGCCAGCAGTGAAAAGGTTACAGGGGGTTACTACAATGAGCAGTTCTTC
-,-,TRBJ2-7,TRBV5-1,CASNPQSKATYEQYF,TGCGCCAGCAACCCGCAGTCTAAGGCTACCTACGAGCAGTACTTC
-,-,TRBJ2-5,TRBV11-2,CASSSLAGKETQYF,TGTGCCAGCAGCTCTTTAGCAGGGAAAGAGACCCAGTACTTC
-,-,TRBJ2-2,TRBV11-3,CASSTVGSTGELFF,TGTGCCAGCAGCACCGTGGGGTCTACCGGGGAGCTGTTTTTT
-,-,TRBJ2-7,TRBV11-2,CASSLAPQGSYEQYF,TGTGCCAGCAGCTTAGCGCCACAGGGCTCCTACGAGCAGTACTTC
TRBD2,-,TRBJ2-1,TRBV11-3,CASSLYPSGHNEQFF,TGTGCCAGCAGCTTATACCCTAGCGGACACAATGAGCAGTTCTTC